The 28 T cell receptor beta chains listed next were all sequenced from one sample in a study of memory CD4+ T cells and cytomegalovirus serostatus. Single viable CD3+CD4+CD8-CD45RO+ cells were sorted as the memory CD4+ T cells. The table came from immunoSEQ multiplex PCR; TCRdb's copy has only in-frame clones and leaves some out. Seen here are about 40,000 clones, about four fifths observed once, and the top ten hold approximately 0.73%. Sequencing was done on a sample of memory CD4+ T cells from blood. The receptor set was obtained from an adult in good health and CMV-seronegative.

The chain is built from TRBV7-2 and TRBJ2-3; D gene uncertain. Germline loops: CDR1 SGHTA, CDR2 FQGNSA. CDR3 length equals 15 residues. Trimming stripped 1 base from V and 4 bases from J, with 12 bases between. CDR3 in amino acids: CASSLGPRPSDTQYF. CDR3 coding DNA: TGTGCCAGCAGCTTAGGACCCCGGCCGTCAGATACGCAGTATTTT.

The chain combines TRBV5-4 with TRBJ1-1; 8 bases are a match to TRBD1. The germline V gene encodes CDR1 SGHNT and CDR2 YYREEE (reference sequence). CDR3 length equals 15 residues. Unmatched junction bases numbered 7, after V lost 4 bases and J lost 2 bases. The CDR3 bases are TGTGCCAGCAGCGGGGTGGACAGGGTAAACACTGAAGCTTTCTTT. Translating it yields CASSGVDRVNTEAFF.

The chain uses TRBV5-8 and TRBJ1-4, with D maybe TRBD1 (5 bases). V gave up 4 bases and J gave up 8 bases, with 12 bases separating them. Germline V gene data show CDR1 as SGHTS and CDR2 as YDEGEE. The CDR3 runs 13 residues. The CDR3 here is CASSRRWGEKLFF. The CDR3 nucleotides read TGTGCCAGCAGCCGGAGGTGGGGCGAAAAACTGTTTTTT.

This clone was detected a few times. This chain joins TRBV7-9 and TRBJ1-3; D ambiguous. Germline assignment: CDR1 SEHNR and CDR2 FQNEAQ (reference sequence). V was shortened by 7 bases and J by 2 bases, with 12 bases between the two germline ends. This CDR3 is built from 14 residues. The CDR3: CASTPLVAGNTIYF. CDR3 DNA sequence: TGTGCCAGCACCCCACTAGTTGCTGGAAACACCATATATTTT.

The chain joins TRBV4-1 to TRBJ2-5; TRBD1 might be the D (6 bases). The CDR3 is 16 amino acids. Trimming took off 4 bases at V and 1 base at J, with 16 bases between the two ends. The germline V gene has CDR1 MGHRA and CDR2 YSYEKL. CDR3 in DNA: TGCGCCAGCAGCCCCAGAGCCGGACAGCTCCAAGAGACCCAGTACTTC. Translating gives CASSPRAGQLQETQYF.

The sample holds one count of this clone. The gene calls are TRBV4-1 and TRBJ2-4; possibly TRBD2 for D (6 bases). Germline CDR1 and CDR2: MGHRA and YSYEKL. The CDR3 loop spans 16 amino acids. V was shortened by 4 bases and J by 1 base, with 14 bases between the two germline ends. The CDR3 bases are TGCGCCAGCAGCCGGGGGGTCGGGGAGGCCAAAAACATTCAGTACTTC. Translated: CASSRGVGEAKNIQYF.

In this sample, this clone turned up once. This chain links TRBV9 with TRBJ2-2; D uncertain. This CDR3 is 13 amino acids long. Germline values: CDR1 SGDLS, CDR2 YYNGEE. The V gene lost 6 bases and the J gene lost 1 base, with 7 bases spanning the gap. CDR3 amino acids: CASNPRNTGELFF. The CDR3 DNA reads TGTGCCAGCAATCCTCGGAACACCGGGGAGCTGTTTTTT.

The chain joins TRBV12-5 to TRBJ2-7; D is possibly TRBD1 or TRBD2 (6 bases each). From germline, CDR1 is LGHNT and CDR2 FRNRAP. The CDR3 totals 13 residues. The V gene lost 5 bases and the J gene lost 3 bases, with 11 bases spanning the gap. The CDR3 DNA reads as TGTGCTAGTGGTCCCCGGGGGCTCTACGAGCAGTACTTC. Encoded protein: CASGPRGLYEQYF.

For this clone: The sample carries other DNA sequences with the same CDR3. The chain employs TRBV30 and TRBJ1-2; D gene unclear. This CDR3 is built from 12 residues. Trimming stripped 2 bases from V and 2 bases from J, with 6 bases between. Germline CDR1 is GTSNPN and CDR2 is SVGIG (reference sequence). The CDR3 nucleotides are TGTGCCTGGAGTACCGGGAACTATGGCTACACCTTC. The encoded protein is CAWSTGNYGYTF.

This clone has a handful of counts. This sequence joins TRBV7-2 and TRBJ2-7; 13 nucleotides line up with TRBD2. CDR3 size: 18 residues. J lost 0 bases, V lost 4 bases, and 9 bases had no gene match. CDR1 SGHTA and CDR2 FQGNSA come from the germline V gene. As DNA, the CDR3 is TGTGCCAGCAGCTCCCCGGGACTAGCGGGGCGCAGCTCCTACGAGCAGTACTTC. The encoded protein is CASSSPGLAGRSSYEQYF.

V usage is TRBV4-1 and J usage is TRBJ2-3; no firm D call. V was cut by 0 bases and J by 3 bases, with 13 bases left in between. The CDR3 runs 16 residues. Germline CDR1 reads MGHRA; CDR2 reads YSYEKL. CDR3 nucleotides: TGCGCCAGCAGCCAAGAGTTAAGGTTTCAGACAGATACGCAGTATTTT. Translating gives CASSQELRFQTDTQYF.

The chain has TRBV7-3 and TRBJ2-5, with D tentatively TRBD2 (6 bases). This CDR3 spans 13 amino acids. Trimming cost V 4 bases and J 5 bases, with 11 bases left between them. CDR1 SGHTA and CDR2 FQGTGA come from the germline V gene. The CDR3 is CASSSGGGETQYF. In nucleotides, the CDR3 is TGTGCCAGCAGCTCCGGAGGAGGGGAGACCCAGTACTTC.

This chain links TRBV27 with TRBJ2-5; D is undetermined. The CDR3 length is 14 residues. Trimming stripped 0 bases from V and 3 bases from J, with 8 bases between. Germline CDR1 MNHEY, CDR2 SMNVEV (reference sequence). The CDR3: CASSLSRVEETQYF. The DNA of the CDR3 is TGTGCCAGCAGTTTATCACGGGTCGAAGAGACCCAGTACTTC.

The CDR3 region is CAWGRGPYEQYF. The CDR3 DNA is TGTGCCTGGGGCCGGGGCCCCTACGAGCAGTACTTC. The J gene is TRBJ2-7, the V gene TRBV30, with D possibly being TRBD1 or TRBD2 (5 bases each). The CDR3 is 12 amino acids. Germline values: CDR1 GTSNPN, CDR2 SVGIG (reference sequence). V was clipped by 5 bases and J by 2 bases, with 10 bases between them.

The V call is TRBV6-1, the J call TRBJ1-6; no clear D. The CDR3 covers 15 residues. Trimming took off 2 bases at V and 5 bases at J, with 10 bases between the two ends. CDR1 and CDR2 from the germline V gene are MNHNS and SASEGT. The chain's CDR3 is CASSEYGMDNSPLHF. The CDR3 coding sequence is TGTGCCAGCAGTGAATACGGGATGGATAATTCACCCCTCCACTTT.

V gene TRBV18 combines with J gene TRBJ2-3, with D possibly matching TRBD1 (5 bases). With 3 bases removed from V and 2 bases from J, the gap between germline ends came to 18 bases. This CDR3 is built from 17 residues. Germline CDR1 KGHSH, CDR2 LQKENI. CDR3 loop: CASSPPTSQGNTDTQYF. The DNA for the CDR3 is TGTGCCAGCTCACCCCCTACCTCGCAGGGAAACACAGATACGCAGTATTTT. Combining the CDR3 with reference TRBV18 and TRBJ2-3 gives the whole variable domain NAGVMQNPRHLVRRRGQEARLRCSPMKGHSHVYWYRQLPEEGLKFMVYLQKENIIDESGMPKERFSAEFPKEGPSILRIQQVVRGDSAAYFCASSPPTSQGNTDTQYFGPGTRLTVL.

The chain employs TRBV6-5 and TRBJ2-1; no clear D. Germline V gives CDR1 MNHEY, CDR2 SVGAGI. V was clipped by 0 bases and J by 4 bases, with 10 bases between them. This CDR3 contains 15 residues. This CDR3 is CASSYSIISYNEQFF. The CDR3 DNA reads TGTGCCAGCAGTTACTCGATCATCTCGTACAATGAGCAGTTCTTC.

The CDR3 sequence is CASSPFEGRVEQYF. DNA for the CDR3: TGTGCCAGCAGCCCCTTCGAAGGGAGGGTCGAGCAGTACTTC. The chain uses TRBV7-9 and TRBJ2-7; 7 bases map to TRBD2. J lost 6 bases, V lost 5 bases, and 10 bases had no gene match. Germline V gene data show CDR1 as SEHNR and CDR2 as FQNEAQ (reference sequence). The CDR3 sequence is 14 residues long.

The chain employs TRBV7-3 and TRBJ1-1; D is uncertain. Germline CDR1 SGHTA, CDR2 FQGTGA. Trimming took 5 bases from V and 6 from J, leaving 13 bases between them. The CDR3 covers 13 residues. The CDR3 DNA is TGTGCCAGCAGCAGTAACAATAGGGCTGAAGCTTTCTTT. Translating it yields CASSSNNRAEAFF.

The sample holds a few counts of this clone. This sequence joins TRBV19 and TRBJ1-2, with 7 positions matching TRBD1. The germline CDR1 and CDR2 sequences are LNHDA and SQIVND (reference sequence). Unmatched junction bases numbered 10, after V lost 5 bases and J lost 4 bases. The CDR3 covers 15 residues. CDR3 amino acids: CASSPWDSGRYGYTF. CDR3 coding DNA: TGTGCCAGTAGTCCCTGGGACAGCGGGCGCTATGGCTACACCTTC.

This chain joins TRBV21-1 and TRBJ2-5. TRBV21-1 is a pseudogene locus. CDR3 size: 15 residues. In DNA form, the CDR3 reads TGTGCCAGCAGCAAATGCCCGCTCGATGAAGAGACCCAGTACTTC. Translated, it gives CASSKCPLDEETQYF.

The chain recombines TRBV5-6 with TRBJ2-7; 9 nucleotides agree with TRBD1. V trimming: 3 bases; J trimming: 5 bases; junction bases outside the gene matches: 12. Germline CDR1 reads SGHDT; CDR2 reads YYEEEE. This CDR3 is built from 16 residues. CDR3 amino acids: CASSWTTGTGKNEQYF. CDR3 nucleotides: TGTGCCAGCAGCTGGACTACCGGGACAGGGAAAAACGAGCAGTACTTC.

The chain has TRBV7-3 and TRBJ2-5, with 7 bases lining up with TRBD2. Germline V CDR1 and CDR2: SGHTA, FQGTGA. This CDR3 is built from 13 residues. V lost 1 base to trimming and J lost 5 bases; unmatched junction nucleotides: 1. CDR3 sequence: CASSLNGRETQYF. CDR3 nucleotide sequence: TGTGCCAGCAGCTTAAACGGGAGGGAGACCCAGTACTTC.

The gene calls are TRBV19 and TRBJ1-5, with 7 positions matching TRBD1. Germline V gene lookup returns CDR1 LNHDA and CDR2 SQIVND (reference sequence). The CDR3 totals 15 residues. With V trimmed by 2 bases and J by 5 bases, 6 bases remained unmatched. The CDR3 nucleotides are TGTGCCAGTAGTATATATGGCAGGGGGGATCAGCCCCAGCATTTT. Its translation is CASSIYGRGDQPQHF.

V gene TRBV18 combines with J gene TRBJ1-2, with D uncertain. The V end lost 3 bases, the J end lost 8 bases, and 13 bases lay between the germline ends. From germline, CDR1 is KGHSH and CDR2 LQKENI. The length of the CDR3 is 13 residues. CDR3: CASSPGHGEGYTF. For the CDR3, the DNA is TGTGCCAGCTCACCGGGTCACGGTGAAGGCTACACCTTC.

The V call is TRBV5-1, the J call TRBJ1-4; 7 bases are shared with TRBD1. CDR1 and CDR2 (germline): SGHRS, YFSETQ. J was trimmed by 4 bases and V by 5 bases; bases with no gene match: 2. The CDR3 extends over 13 amino acids. The CDR3 DNA reads as TGCGCCAGCAGACAGGGGTTTAATGAAAAACTGTTTTTT. Translation gives CASRQGFNEKLFF.

CDR3 residues: CASSIAGGFETQYF. CDR3 sequence (DNA): TGTGCCAGTAGTATAGCGGGGGGATTCGAGACCCAGTACTTC. The gene calls are TRBV19 and TRBJ2-5; 7 nucleotides align to TRBD2. Germline lookup yields CDR1 LNHDA and CDR2 SQIVND (reference sequence). V dropped 1 base and J dropped 5; count of bases not matched to a gene: 4. This CDR3 has 14 amino acids. The whole variable domain, filled in from reference TRBV19 and TRBJ2-5, reads DGGITQSPKYLFRKEGQNVTLSCEQNLNHDAMYWYRQDPGQGLRLIYYSQIVNDFQKGDIAEGYSVSREKKESFPLTVTSAQKNPTAFYLCASSIAGGFETQYFGPGTRLLVL.

This clone was found a few times. The chain uses TRBV5-1 and TRBJ1-6; no reliable D call. The CDR3 has 15 amino acids. Trimming took off 0 bases at V and 9 bases at J, with 13 bases between the two ends. Germline CDR1 SGHRS, CDR2 YFSETQ. The CDR3 sequence is CASSLVGQDFSPLHF. The DNA of the CDR3 is TGCGCCAGCAGCTTGGTTGGGCAGGATTTTTCACCCCTCCACTTT.